This record looks at one TCR beta chain sequence and its context. What it binds is unknown. The record originates from a study of shared clonotypes between healthy human individuals. Overall study findings and caveats: Memory subsets generally showed lower estimated richness than naive subsets. A few donors showed sharing of 4.5% to 6% of naive CD4 clonotypes. The donor pool, a small one, limited the genetic and exposure-history diversity represented.

The data were produced by immunoSEQ multiplex PCR, yet TCRdb's version contains in-frame clones alone and is incomplete. This sample has 2 million to 2.5 million clones, with 85% to 95% found just once. Germline V gene lookup returns CDR1 SGHRS and CDR2 YFSETQ. V gave up 3 bases and J gave up 2 bases, with 17 bases separating them. The CDR3 is made up of 16 amino acids. This TCR was sampled from a man between 18 and 29 years old in good health. Some clones in this sample may be carry-over from other donors' samples. Source material: naive CD4+ T cells from PBMCs. Subset in this sample: CD45RA+ positively selected. V usage is TRBV5-1 and J usage is TRBJ2-5; perhaps TRBD2 as D (6 bases). The CDR3 sequence is CASSSLSGLNQETQYF. CDR3 DNA sequence: TGCGCCAGCAGCTCTCTTAGCGGACTGAATCAAGAGACCCAGTACTTC.